Below are 6 T cell receptor beta chains sequenced from a single sample in a study of T-cell memory formation after mild COVID-19. TCRdb redid the calling of the 5' RACE reads with MiXCR, one entry per CDR3 protein. Of about 240,000 distinct CDR3 sequences detected, more than 8% appear once; the ten largest clones hold around 21%. The specimen sequenced was PBMCs or a T cell subset sorted from them (not recorded which). All receptors derive from a man aged 18-30 years who had mild COVID-19 (a few samples of this study predate the infection). Cell type and time point are not known.

This clonotype was seen ten or more times. The chain links TRBV5-1 to TRBJ2-1; 10 positions match TRBD1. CDR1 and CDR2 from the germline V gene are SGHRS and YFSETQ. The V segment lost 7 bases and the J segment 6 bases; nucleotides outside the gene matches: 10. The CDR3 covers 15 residues. CDR3 sequence (DNA): TGCGCCAGCCGTGAAACCGGGACAGGGGTCAATGAGCAGTTCTTC. Amino acid sequence: CASRETGTGVNEQFF.

This clonotype occurred a few times. The rearrangement uses TRBV12-3 or TRBV12-4 and TRBJ2-2; D unresolved. Trimming cost V 6 bases and J 6 bases, with 5 bases left between them. The length of the CDR3 is 11 residues. The CDR3 DNA sequence: TGTGCCAGCAGGACCTCCGGGGAGCTGTTTTTT. Amino acid sequence: CASRTSGELFF.

The rearrangement links TRBV5-1 to TRBJ2-3, with TRBD2 identical over 11 bases. V lost 4 bases to trimming and J lost 3 bases; unmatched junction nucleotides: 4. CDR1 and CDR2 (germline): SGHRS, YFSETQ. The CDR3 is 15 residues long. The CDR3 region has the DNA TGCGCCAGCAGCCTGGGACTAGCGGAGACAGATACGCAGTATTTT. It translates to CASSLGLAETDTQYF.

The V gene is TRBV10-2, the J gene TRBJ2-7; D is ambiguous. CDR3 length equals 12 residues. The V and J ends lost 7 bases and 5 bases respectively, with 12 bases between them. The germline V gene encodes CDR1 WSHSY and CDR2 SAAADI. The CDR3 reads CASTNSFDEQYF. The CDR3, as DNA: TGCGCCAGCACTAACAGCTTCGACGAGCAGTACTTC.

The V and J genes are TRBV7-8 and TRBJ1-5; 7 nucleotides match TRBD1. V lost 5 bases to trimming and J lost 3 bases; unmatched junction nucleotides: 4. This CDR3 comprises 14 residues. Per germline, CDR1 SGHVS and CDR2 FQNEAQ. The CDR3: CASSQGTVNQPQHF. As DNA, the CDR3 is TGTGCCAGCAGCCAGGGGACAGTCAATCAGCCCCAGCATTTT.

This clonotype appeared many times. The chain is built from TRBV20-1 and TRBJ1-1; D may be TRBD1 (6 bases). The germline V gene has CDR1 DFQATT and CDR2 SNEGSKA (reference sequence). The length of the CDR3 is 14 residues. The ends were cut back, 3 bases at V and 1 base at J, with 12 bases in the middle. The CDR3 bases are TGCAGTGCTAGTCACAGGGAATCGAACACTGAAGCTTTCTTT. Translating gives CSASHRESNTEAFF.